The 25 T cell receptor beta chains presented below share a single source sample, sequenced in a study of beta chain features in type 1 diabetes. Expressed TCRB transcripts were sequenced after all isolated RNA was converted to cDNA. TCRdb's table, derived via immunoSEQ multiplex PCR, lists solely in-frame clones and lacks some. The sample consists of fewer than 550,000 clones, about 10% of them appearing once. Source material: naive CD4+ T cells from blood. The source of these receptors is a woman younger than 30 in good health.

V and J are TRBV7-2 and TRBJ2-3; D possibly corresponds to TRBD1 (5 bases). Trimming shortened V by 3 bases and J by 0 bases, and 10 bases separated the two germline ends. The CDR3 covers 15 residues. Germline CDR1 reads SGHTA; CDR2 reads FQGNSA. This chain's CDR3 is CASSLWGASTDTQYF. The DNA of the CDR3 is TGTGCCAGCAGCTTGTGGGGCGCTAGCACAGATACGCAGTATTTT.

This clone came up a few times. This rearrangement joins TRBV5-4 to TRBJ2-5, with a tentative D call TRBD1 (5 bases). The CDR3 length is 16 residues. V gave up 0 bases and J gave up 2 bases, with 14 bases separating them. Germline V lookup: CDR1 SGHNT, CDR2 YYREEE (reference sequence). The CDR3, as DNA: TGTGCCAGCAGCTTGGCCCTGGGGCAGGGACAAGAGACCCAGTACTTC. It yields the protein CASSLALGQGQETQYF.

In this sample, this clone turned up a few times. This sample also contains other DNA sequences that code for the same CDR3. The V gene is TRBV7-2, the J gene TRBJ2-5; D is unresolved. This CDR3 spans 11 amino acids. Germline CDR1 reads SGHTA; CDR2 reads FQGNSA. V lost 3 bases and J 5 bases, leaving 4 bases between the germline ends. The chain's CDR3 is CASSLVETQYF. CDR3 coding DNA: TGTGCCAGCAGCTTGGTGGAGACCCAGTACTTC.

This clone was detected a few times. This chain links TRBV29-1 with TRBJ2-7; weak D call: TRBD1 (5 bases). The germline V gene has CDR1 SQVTM and CDR2 ANQGSEA. Trimming removed 4 bases from V and 7 bases from J, with 11 bases in between. CDR3 length: 11 residues. The CDR3 nucleotides are TGCAGCGTTGCGGTAGGGGAAGAGCAGTACGTC. It encodes CSVAVGEEQYV.

V and J are TRBV5-1 and TRBJ2-3; the match to TRBD2 covers 11 bases. The ends lost 4 bases at V and 1 base at J; junction bases unmatched: 5. Germline CDR1 SGHRS, CDR2 YFSETQ. The CDR3 is 16 residues long. This chain's CDR3 is CASSASGLAGTDTQYF. DNA of the CDR3: TGCGCCAGCAGCGCCTCGGGACTAGCGGGCACAGATACGCAGTATTTT.

This clone occurred a few times. One junction end disagrees with the germline gene, perhaps due to a read error. This chain connects TRBV2 to TRBJ2-5; no clear D. Germline CDR1 and CDR2: SNHLY and FYNNEI. The length of the CDR3 is 10 residues. In nucleotides, the CDR3 is TGTGCCAGCAGTTCCGGGTACTTAGACTTC. This codes for CASSSGYLDF.

This clone was seen only a few times. V is TRBV9 and J is TRBJ2-7, with D perhaps given as TRBD1 or TRBD2 (5 bases each). The CDR3 runs 13 residues. Looked up from germline, CDR1 is SGDLS and CDR2 is YYNGEE. With 6 bases removed from V and 2 bases from J, the gap between germline ends came to 12 bases. The CDR3 protein is CASTGPNPYEQYV. CDR3 DNA sequence: TGTGCCAGCACGGGGCCGAACCCCTACGAGCAGTACGTC.

In its sample, this clone was seen a few times. The chain employs TRBV29-1 and TRBJ1-1; no clear D. The CDR3 runs to 15 residues. Trimming pared 8 bases from V and 4 bases from J, leaving 23 bases between. Germline V CDR1 and CDR2: SQVTM, ANQGSEA. The CDR3 region is CSTSMGSDLGTEAFF. Here the CDR3 DNA reads TGCAGCACGTCTATGGGAAGTGATTTGGGCACTGAAGCTTTCTTT.

This chain links TRBV18 with TRBJ2-5; D might be TRBD2 (5 bases). Germline values: CDR1 KGHSH, CDR2 LQKENI. V was pared by 2 bases and J by 5 bases, with 12 bases between. The CDR3 is 14 residues long. DNA of the CDR3: TGTGCCAGCTCACCATCGCCGGGGTCGGAGACCCAGTACTTC. It translates to CASSPSPGSETQYF.

The gene calls are TRBV28 and TRBJ2-3; TRBD1 matches 7 bases. The germline V gene has CDR1 MDHEN and CDR2 SYDVKM. The CDR3 is 16 residues long. V shed 4 bases and J 0 bases; nucleotides not matched to a gene: 7. This chain's CDR3 is CASSSPGQHSTDTQYF. The CDR3 DNA sequence: TGTGCCAGCAGTTCGCCGGGACAGCACAGCACAGATACGCAGTATTTT.

The table lists this clone with many counts. CDR3 protein: CASTIVPGLLNEQFF. The CDR3 nucleotides are TGTGCCAGCACCATAGTACCGGGACTACTCAATGAGCAGTTCTTC. V and J are TRBV21-1 and TRBJ2-1; no check of the table's D call, TRBD2, against the DNA was made. TRBV21-1 is a pseudogene locus. The CDR3 covers 15 residues.

This sequence joins TRBV9 and TRBJ2-4; TRBD2 agrees at 10 bases. V was pared by 0 bases and J by 1 base, with 10 bases of the junction left unmatched. The CDR3 has 19 residues. Germline assignment: CDR1 SGDLS and CDR2 YYNGEE. The CDR3 here is CASSVDSGLAGVAKNIQYF. CDR3 coding DNA: TGTGCCAGCAGCGTAGATTCTGGCCTAGCGGGAGTCGCCAAAAACATTCAGTACTTC. The full variable domain, in which reference TRBV9 and TRBJ2-4 provide the parts outside the CDR3, is DSGVTQTPKHLITATGQRVTLRCSPRSGDLSVYWYQQSLDQGLQFLIQYYNGEERAKGNILERFSAQQFPDLHSELNLSSLELGDSALYFCASSVDSGLAGVAKNIQYFGAGTRLSVL.

This clone was seen a handful of times. The rearrangement joins TRBV18 to TRBJ2-7; D possibly corresponds to TRBD2 (5 bases). This CDR3 spans 15 amino acids. Germline lookup yields CDR1 KGHSH and CDR2 LQKENI. V was pared by 3 bases and J by 5 bases, with 17 bases between. This chain's CDR3 is CASSPQRGFKDEQYF. CDR3 in DNA: TGTGCCAGCTCACCCCAGAGAGGGTTCAAGGACGAGCAGTACTTC.

This clone showed up just a few times. The J gene is TRBJ2-4, the V gene TRBV7-8; TRBD1 aligns across 8 bases. The CDR3 consists of 17 residues. The germline gives CDR1 SGHVS, CDR2 FQNEAQ. V shed 5 bases and J 1 base; nucleotides not matched to a gene: 10. For the CDR3, the DNA is TGTGCCAGCAGCCGGGCTTGGCAGGGGGCGGCCAAAAACATTCAGTACTTC. It codes for CASSRAWQGAAKNIQYF.

This clone has more than one count but fewer than ten. This chain links TRBV2 with TRBJ2-6; unclear D gene. The V and J ends lost 3 bases and 0 bases respectively, with 6 bases between them. In germline, CDR1 is SNHLY, CDR2 FYNNEI. The CDR3 has 15 residues. CDR3 sequence (DNA): TGTGCCAGCAGTGACAGCTCCTCTGGGGCCAACGTCCTGACTTTC. Amino acids: CASSDSSSGANVLTF. Complete variable domain (other parts from reference TRBV2 and TRBJ2-6): EPEVTQTPSHQVTQMGQEVILRCVPISNHLYFYWYRQILGQKVEFLVSFYNNEISEKSEIFDDQFSVERPDGSNFTLKIRSTKLEDSAMYFCASSDSSSGANVLTFGAGSRLTVL.

This clone came up a few times. V gene TRBV7-7 combines with J gene TRBJ1-6; the D is unclear. In germline, CDR1 is SSHAT, CDR2 FNYEAQ (reference sequence). There are 13 residues in the CDR3. V shed 6 bases and J shed 10 bases, with 13 bases lying between them. This chain's CDR3 is CASSNGTSSPLHF. Written as DNA, the CDR3 is TGTGCCAGCAGTAACGGAACCTCATCACCCCTCCACTTT.

The chain uses TRBV4-1 and TRBJ2-3; no definite D call. Between the trimmed V and J ends, which lost 1 base and 2 bases, there was a span of 7 bases. The germline V gene encodes CDR1 MGHRA and CDR2 YSYEKL. CDR3 size: 14 residues. CDR3 coding DNA: TGCGCCAGCAGCCAAGCTAGGATCACAGATACGCAGTATTTT. It encodes CASSQARITDTQYF.

This clone was observed a few times. The chain links TRBV7-9 to TRBJ2-3; TRBD1 aligns across 11 bases. V shed 2 bases, J shed 7 bases, and the junction held 5 bases outside the gene matches. Germline-derived CDR1 and CDR2 are SEHNR and FQNEAQ (reference sequence). The length of the CDR3 is 15 residues. This chain's CDR3 is CASSLMGQGGYTQYF. Here the CDR3 DNA reads TGTGCCAGCAGCTTAATGGGACAGGGGGGATATACGCAGTATTTT.

In its sample, this clone was seen a few times. This rearrangement joins TRBV6-6 to TRBJ2-3; D perhaps matches TRBD2 (5 bases). Germline V gives CDR1 MNHNY, CDR2 SVGAGI (reference sequence). This CDR3 is 16 amino acids long. Trimming shortened V by 0 bases and J by 6 bases, and 16 bases separated the two germline ends. The CDR3: CASSYSPGWAGDTQYF. CDR3 nucleotide sequence: TGTGCCAGCAGTTACTCCCCGGGGTGGGCCGGCGATACGCAGTATTTT.

V is TRBV5-1 and J is TRBJ2-1; D is unresolved. The CDR3 extends over 16 amino acids. V shed 0 bases and J shed 2 bases, with 12 bases lying between them. CDR1 is SGHRS, CDR2 YFSETQ, per germline. CDR3 in amino acids: CASSLEGLYAYNEQFF. DNA of the CDR3: TGCGCCAGCAGCTTGGAAGGGTTATACGCCTACAATGAGCAGTTCTTC.

This clone was recorded a few times. The chain carries TRBV2 and TRBJ2-1, with D uncertain. The CDR3 runs 13 residues. CDR1 is SNHLY and CDR2 is FYNNEI in the germline V gene. The V end lost 5 bases, the J end lost 6 bases, and 11 bases lay between the germline ends. This chain's CDR3 is CASSNEGGNEQFF. As DNA, the CDR3 is TGTGCCAGCAGTAATGAAGGTGGCAATGAGCAGTTCTTC.

The CDR3 coding sequence is TGTGCCAGCAGTCCTACGCTTACTAGCACAGATACGCAGTATTTT. The encoded protein is CASSPTLTSTDTQYF. The rearrangement uses TRBV6-6 and TRBJ2-3; no definite D call. Germline V lookup: CDR1 MNHNY, CDR2 SVGAGI (reference sequence). CDR3 length: 15 amino acids. V lost 5 bases and J 0 bases, leaving 12 bases between the germline ends.

The rearrangement links TRBV4-2 to TRBJ2-7; 8 nucleotides match TRBD1. V lost 1 base to trimming and J lost 4 bases; unmatched junction nucleotides: 9. This CDR3 comprises 16 residues. Germline CDR1 is LGHNA and CDR2 is YNFKEQ. The CDR3 protein is CASSQVGGTGSYEQYV. The CDR3 region has the DNA TGTGCCAGCAGCCAAGTGGGCGGGACAGGTTCTTACGAGCAGTACGTC.

This clone was seen a few times. The rearrangement uses TRBV12-5 and TRBJ2-2, with D maybe TRBD2 (5 bases). V was shortened by 4 bases and J by 6 bases, with 15 bases between the two germline ends. The CDR3 covers 15 residues. CDR1 and CDR2 (germline): LGHNT, FRNRAP. CDR3 protein: CASGSLLVRAGELFF. The CDR3 DNA follows: TGTGCTAGTGGTTCCTTACTAGTGAGGGCCGGGGAGCTGTTTTTT.

The chain couples TRBV5-1 to TRBJ2-2; a possible D gene is TRBD1 (5 bases). The CDR3 extends over 17 amino acids. V lost 1 base and J lost 2, with 15 bases in between. Germline-derived CDR1 and CDR2 are SGHRS and YFSETQ. The CDR3 nucleotides read TGCGCCAGCAGCTTGAGGAAAGGTGACAGCAACACCGGGGAGCTGTTTTTT. Encoded protein: CASSLRKGDSNTGELFF. The entire variable domain, with the rest obtained from reference TRBV5-1 and TRBJ2-2, is as follows: KAGVTQTPRYLIKTRGQQVTLSCSPISGHRSVSWYQQTPGQGLQFLFEYFSETQRNKGNFPGRFSGRQFSNSRSEMNVSTLELGDSALYLCASSLRKGDSNTGELFFGEGSRLTVL.